This T cell receptor (beta chain) was identified in a study of blood T cells in healthy people across ages. Study-level findings and limits: The study could not conclusively compare naive and antigen-experienced cells, given its unsorted PBMCs.

The people who gave samples were healthy Caucasians from Russia, aged roughly 6 to 100. No fewer than 7 million PBMCs went into each sample. Extraction yielded at least 5 micrograms of total RNA per sample. Germline trimming cut 6 bases from V and 5 bases from J; bases unmatched to any gene: 6. The CDR3 sequence is 13 residues long. The germline gives CDR1 DFQATT, CDR2 SNEGSKA (reference sequence). This clonotype was found a few times. The target antigen is unknown. It was with a sample-barcoded 5' primer and a J-beta primer mix that a second PCR of roughly 6 to 11 cycles was run. TCRdb re-called the 5' RACE reads with MiXCR, one entry per CDR3 protein. The table records hundreds of thousands of distinct CDR3 sequences, 40% to 50% of them present only once.

This TCR was recovered from a man aged 60 to 75 in good health. Sequencing used blood. V gene TRBV20-1 combines with J gene TRBJ1-1; 10 positions agree with TRBD1. The CDR3 reads CSARGQGRTEAFF. The CDR3 DNA reads TGCAGTGCAAGGGGACAGGGGAGGACTGAAGCTTTCTTT.